The 26 T cell receptor beta chains given below trace back to one sample, sequenced in a study of blood T cells in healthy people across ages. Then a second PCR, running about 6 to 12 cycles, was carried out with a sample-barcoded 5' primer and a J-beta primer mix. One entry per CDR3 protein results from TCRdb running MiXCR on the 5' RACE reads. Here the sample spans around 1,500,000 distinct CDR3 sequences, around 42% being singletons. The source material was blood. The receptors originated from a woman aged 18-35 years in good health.

In this sample, this clonotype turned up a few times. The J gene is TRBJ2-3, the V gene TRBV3-1; 10 bases are shared with TRBD1. The CDR3 runs 15 residues. Per germline, CDR1 LGHDT and CDR2 YNNKEL (reference sequence). V dropped 4 bases and J dropped 3; count of bases not matched to a gene: 4. The DNA for the CDR3 is TGTGCCAGCAGCCCCGTGGGACAGGGGACAGATACGCAGTATTTT. Its protein product is CASSPVGQGTDTQYF.

This rearrangement joins TRBV21-1 to TRBJ1-2; TRBD1, the table's D call, lacks a check against the DNA. TRBV21-1 is designated a pseudogene. The CDR3 spans 14 residues. Here the CDR3 DNA reads TGTGCCAGCAGCTCCTGGGGACACCTCTATGGCTACACCTTC. It yields the protein CASSSWGHLYGYTF.

This chain links TRBV10-3 with TRBJ2-2; D might be TRBD1 or TRBD2, each matching 5 bases. CDR1 and CDR2 from the germline V gene are ENHRY and SYGVKD. Trimming removed 8 bases from V and 1 base from J, with 8 bases in between. The CDR3 sequence is 13 residues long. CDR3 in DNA: TGTGCCATCCGGGACGGGAACACCGGGGAGCTGTTTTTT. This translates into CAIRDGNTGELFF.

This chain uses TRBV5-1 with TRBJ1-2; D uncertain. The germline CDR1 and CDR2 sequences are SGHRS and YFSETQ. CDR3 size: 19 residues. V was clipped by 2 bases and J by 3 bases, with 26 bases between them. The CDR3 region has the DNA TGCGCCAGCAGCTTAGATGACGTGAACAGAGAATCCTCCTACTATGGCTACACCTTC. It encodes CASSLDDVNRESSYYGYTF.

V is TRBV28 and J is TRBJ2-5; possibly TRBD1 for D (6 bases). This CDR3 has 14 amino acids. V lost 6 bases to trimming and J lost 5 bases, with 16 bases between them. Per the germline V gene, CDR1 is MDHEN and CDR2 is SYDVKM. For the CDR3, the DNA is TGTGCCAGCAGCCGACAGGCCGTCGGTGAGACCCAGTACTTC. This translates into CASSRQAVGETQYF.

The J gene is TRBJ2-2, the V gene TRBV5-4; TRBD1 might be the D (5 bases). V was pared by 2 bases and J by 5 bases, with 13 bases between. The germline CDR1 and CDR2 sequences are SGHNT and YYREEE (reference sequence). CDR3 length: 15 amino acids. The CDR3 DNA reads TGTGCCAGCAGCTTAAGGGGCGTGAAAACCGGGGAGCTGTTTTTT. Protein product: CASSLRGVKTGELFF.

This chain joins TRBV19 and TRBJ2-5; 7 nucleotides match TRBD1. Trimming at V came to 5 bases and at J to 11 bases, leaving 14 bases not matched to a gene. The CDR3 loop spans 14 amino acids. CDR1 is LNHDA and CDR2 is SQIVND in the germline V gene (reference sequence). CDR3 sequence reads: CASSPGQIRWEQYF. The CDR3 nucleotides are TGTGCCAGTAGTCCGGGACAGATTCGGTGGGAGCAGTACTTC.

The rearrangement links TRBV28 to TRBJ1-5; D perhaps matches TRBD1 (6 bases). The CDR3 loop spans 12 amino acids. With 5 bases removed from V and 12 bases from J, the gap between germline ends came to 14 bases. CDR1 and CDR2 from the germline V gene are MDHEN and SYDVKM. CDR3 protein: CASSALDRFQHF. In nucleotides, the CDR3 is TGTGCCAGCAGTGCCCTAGACAGGTTCCAGCATTTT.

The V and J genes are TRBV2 and TRBJ2-1; TRBD2 matches 10 bases. J gave up 7 bases and V 2 bases, and 5 bases lay outside the gene matches. This CDR3 spans 15 amino acids. In germline, CDR1 is SNHLY, CDR2 FYNNEI. CDR3 sequence (DNA): TGTGCCAGCAGTGAACTAGCGGGGGCAGCGAATGAGCAGTTCTTC. As protein: CASSELAGAANEQFF.

This chain links TRBV25-1 with TRBJ1-6, with a tentative D call TRBD1 (5 bases). CDR1 MGHDK and CDR2 SYGVNS come from the germline V gene. This CDR3 has 16 residues. Trimming removed 1 base at V and 4 bases at J, with 11 bases between. The CDR3 bases are TGTGCCAGCAGTGAATTAGGGGCCGGGTATAATTCACCCCTCCACTTT. Its translation is CASSELGAGYNSPLHF.

The sample holds a few counts of this clonotype. DNA for the CDR3: TGTGCCAGCAGTGTTACCGGGACAATGATGCCCCAGCATTTT. Translating gives CASSVTGTMMPQHF. The genes are TRBV6-6 and TRBJ1-5; D perhaps matches TRBD1 (6 bases). The CDR3 contains 14 residues. Germline assignment: CDR1 MNHNY and CDR2 SVGAGI (reference sequence). Deletions cut 5 bases from V and 9 bases from J, with 17 bases between.

CDR3 residues: CSVVGGPHSYNEQYF. CDR3 coding DNA: TGCAGCGTTGTTGGAGGCCCCCACTCCTACAATGAGCAGTACTTC. The J gene is TRBJ2-1, the V gene TRBV29-1, with D tentatively TRBD2 (5 bases). The J call is uncertain, as TRBJ2-7 better fits the DNA end. Germline V lookup: CDR1 SQVTM, CDR2 ANQGSEA. This CDR3 comprises 15 residues.

The J gene is TRBJ1-4, the V gene TRBV14, with a weak D call TRBD1 (6 bases). CDR3 length equals 15 residues. CDR1 and CDR2 (germline): SGHDN, FVKESK. Between the trimmed V and J ends, which lost 4 bases and 4 bases, there was a span of 13 bases. CDR3 amino acids: CASSRPGTLNEKLFF. The DNA for the CDR3 is TGTGCCAGCAGCCGTCCGGGGACACTTAATGAAAAACTGTTTTTT.

V is TRBV5-1 and J is TRBJ2-3; D is unresolved. The V gene's germline CDR1 is SGHRS and CDR2 YFSETQ. The CDR3 loop spans 12 amino acids. V lost 6 bases and J lost 2, with 7 bases in between. Here the CDR3 reads CASIPTTDTQYF. The DNA of the CDR3 is TGCGCCAGCATCCCTACCACAGATACGCAGTATTTT.

V is TRBV12-3 or TRBV12-4 and J is TRBJ1-1, with D maybe TRBD1 (5 bases). There are 18 residues in the CDR3. V was clipped by 6 bases and J by 0 bases, with 23 bases between them. Here the CDR3 reads CASRAMKGSGRMNTEAFF. CDR3 coding DNA: TGTGCCAGCAGGGCGATGAAGGGGTCGGGACGTATGAACACTGAAGCTTTCTTT.

The V gene is TRBV20-1, the J gene TRBJ1-2, with 10 bases lining up with TRBD1. The V gene's germline CDR1 is DFQATT and CDR2 SNEGSKA (reference sequence). V shed 6 bases and J 6 bases; nucleotides not matched to a gene: 7. CDR3 length equals 13 residues. The CDR3 DNA sequence: TGCAGTGCCGGGACAGGGGTGGGTCATGGCTACACCTTC. Translation: CSAGTGVGHGYTF.

V and J are TRBV6-1 and TRBJ2-4, with 7 bases that match TRBD1. V lost 8 bases to trimming and J lost 0 bases; unmatched junction nucleotides: 7. Germline V lookup: CDR1 MNHNS, CDR2 SASEGT. CDR3 length: 15 residues. The chain's CDR3 is CASLLRGLAKNIQYF. CDR3 DNA: TGTGCCAGCCTTCTGAGGGGGCTAGCCAAAAACATTCAGTACTTC.

The chain uses TRBV30 and TRBJ2-7; 7 bases are shared with TRBD1. Trimming cost V 2 bases and J 5 bases; bases outside gene matches: 15. This CDR3 has 16 amino acids. Germline CDR1 and CDR2: GTSNPN and SVGIG (reference sequence). Written as DNA, the CDR3 is TGTGCCTGGAGTACGCCCAGGACAGGTCGGGCTAACGAGCAGTACTTC. Translated, it gives CAWSTPRTGRANEQYF. Filled out from reference TRBV30 and TRBJ2-7, the complete variable domain reads SQTIHQWPATLVQPVGSPLSLECTVEGTSNPNLYWYRQAAGRGLQLLFYSVGIGQISSEVPQNLSASRPQDRQFILSSKKLLLSDSGFYLCAWSTPRTGRANEQYFGPGTRLTVT.

This clonotype was counted a few times. This chain connects TRBV12-3 or TRBV12-4 to TRBJ2-1; D gene unclear. This CDR3 is built from 12 residues. V lost 3 bases and J lost 5, with 5 bases in between. CDR3 amino acids: CASSFGHNEQFF. As DNA, the CDR3 is TGTGCCAGCAGTTTCGGTCACAATGAGCAGTTCTTC.

This clonotype was picked up one time. This chain uses TRBV6-1 with TRBJ1-4; D unclear. The CDR3 sequence is 14 residues long. Germline V gene sequence: CDR1 MNHNS, CDR2 SASEGT. Trimming pared 6 bases from V and 0 bases from J, leaving 8 bases between. CDR3 protein: CASRRFATNEKLFF. DNA for the CDR3: TGTGCCAGCAGGCGGTTTGCAACTAATGAAAAACTGTTTTTT.

The V call is TRBV28, the J call TRBJ1-2, with a weak D call TRBD1 (5 bases). The CDR3 sequence is 16 residues long. V dropped 4 bases and J dropped 5 bases, with 20 bases sitting between them. CDR1 and CDR2 from the germline V gene are MDHEN and SYDVKM. CDR3 residues: CASSSPGRVGPYGYTF. As DNA, the CDR3 is TGTGCCAGCAGTTCCCCGGGACGGGTTGGTCCGTATGGCTACACCTTC.

A note on this clonotype: Compared with germline, one end of the junction differs, possibly owing to a read error. The chain employs TRBV7-2 and TRBJ1-2; D call uncertain. The germline V gene has CDR1 SGHTA and CDR2 FQGNSA. The CDR3 sequence is 14 residues long. CDR3 sequence (DNA): TGTGCCAGCAGCCGCTCCCGGGATGGGTATGGCTACACCTTT. Translated: CASSRSRDGYGYTF.

This clonotype has just one count. Here the CDR3 DNA reads TGTGCCAGCAGCTTAGCGTGGGGGGCCTACAATGAGCAGTACTTC. It yields the protein CASSLAWGAYNEQYF. The J gene is TRBJ2-1, the V gene TRBV7-2; D is perhaps TRBD1 or TRBD2 (6 bases each). The DNA end is more similar to TRBJ2-7, so the J call may be wrong. Germline CDR1 is SGHTA and CDR2 is FQGNSA. The CDR3 sequence is 15 residues long.

Only a few counts were recorded for this clonotype. This chain connects TRBV12-3 or TRBV12-4 to TRBJ2-1; weak D call: TRBD2 (6 bases). Trimming took off 5 bases at V and 8 bases at J, with 19 bases between the two ends. CDR3 length: 15 amino acids. CDR3 amino acids: CASSPEPTGEDEQFF. In DNA, the CDR3 is TGTGCCAGCAGTCCCGAACCCACCGGGGAGGATGAGCAGTTCTTC.

This clonotype has more than one count but fewer than ten. The V gene is TRBV20-1, the J gene TRBJ2-5, with TRBD2 as a possible D gene (6 bases). The CDR3 is made up of 15 amino acids. The V end lost 6 bases, the J end lost 2 bases, and 19 bases lay between the germline ends. Germline V gene lookup returns CDR1 DFQATT and CDR2 SNEGSKA (reference sequence). CDR3: CSAPGLHLGQETQYF. In nucleotides, the CDR3 is TGCAGTGCCCCGGGACTTCACTTAGGACAAGAGACCCAGTACTTC.

The chain links TRBV7-6 to TRBJ2-5; D possibly corresponds to TRBD2 (6 bases). V shed 5 bases and J shed 6 bases, with 22 bases lying between them. The germline V gene encodes CDR1 SGHVS and CDR2 FNYEAQ. The CDR3 consists of 16 residues. CDR3 DNA sequence: TGTGCCAGCAGCCCTACTAGAGTAGCGGTGGTGAAGACCCAGTACTTC. Its translation: CASSPTRVAVVKTQYF.